This TCR beta chain was profiled in a study of blood T cells in healthy people across ages. Study findings and constraints: Relative to aged donors, long-lived donors carried more naive CD4+ cells and displayed higher diversity. The lack of PBMC sorting stopped any conclusive naive versus antigen-experienced comparison.

The authors ran a second PCR of about 6 to 11 cycles using a sample-barcoded 5' primer and a J-beta primer mix. TCRdb re-called the 5' RACE reads through MiXCR, storing one row per CDR3 protein. Of 1.2 million to 1.5 million distinct CDR3 sequences in the sample, approximately 42% were seen once. Per individual sample, total RNA of at least 5.5 micrograms was extracted. CDR1 and CDR2 from the germline V gene are SGHTA and FQGNSA. This CDR3 is built from 15 residues. Concerning this clonotype: Its antigen remains unknown.

The V and J genes are TRBV7-2 and TRBJ2-1; 11 nucleotides line up with TRBD2. The DNA end favors TRBJ2-7, so the J call may be wrong. The sequence was obtained from a woman younger than 35 in good health. The sample comprised blood. The CDR3 loop reads CASSLVTSGMNEQYF. CDR3 bases: TGTGCCAGCAGCTTAGTGACTAGCGGGATGAATGAGCAGTACTTC.